The sequence of this T cell receptor (beta chain) was determined in a study of T cells after yellow fever vaccination. Study-wide results and limits: Abundant contaminating clonotypes from the bulk population could appear in FACS-sorted repertoires.

Template switching by 5'RACE produced TCR cDNA, adding a universal primer site and UMIs. One entry per CDR3 protein results from TCRdb running MiXCR on the 5' RACE reads. The sample has 600,000 to 750,000 distinct CDR3 sequences, 9% to 15% seen once. Trimming cost V 0 bases and J 4 bases; bases outside gene matches: 12. The CDR3 length is 17 residues. From germline, CDR1 is MNHNS and CDR2 SASEGT. This clonotype was detected only a few times. Antigen unknown. The clonotype originates from a man aged 30-40 years who received the YFV17D yellow fever vaccine. The gene calls are TRBV6-1 and TRBJ2-7; the match to TRBD2 covers 7 bases. This specimen consisted of PBMCs, obtained on the day of the yellow fever booster vaccination. The CDR3 DNA sequence: TGTGCCAGCAGTGAAGCGCTTATGAGCGGGACTTTTTACGAGCAGTACTTC. This sequence encodes CASSEALMSGTFYEQYF.